This passage covers 25 T cell receptor beta chains from one sample sequenced in a study of CD8+CD57+ T cells in acquired aplastic anemia. Patients included in sequencing had previously demonstrated CD8+CD57+ cell expansion by flow cytometry. Genomic DNA constituted the template upon which TCR beta VDJ and CDR3 profiling was performed. TCRdb re-called the reads through MiXCR, storing one row per CDR3 protein. The repertoire holds approximately 260,000 distinct CDR3 sequences, less than 85% seen once, with less than 50% in the top ten. Sequenced material: sorted CD4+, CD8+, or CD8+CD57+ T cells (not recorded which) from PBMCs. The receptors here all came from a human donor with aplastic anemia.

A remark on this clonotype: The missing conserved phenylalanine or tryptophan at the end of this CDR3 makes a read error likely. The DNA is left out, because the CDR3 cannot be placed on it with certainty; the CDR3 is given as TCRdb lists it. This chain joins TRBV2 and TRBJ2-3; the table gives TRBD1 as D, unverified against the DNA. CDR1 SNHLY and CDR2 FYNNEI come from the germline V gene. Ends included, the CDR3 has 13 residues. The chain's CDR3 is CASSDADSNQPQH.

The V and J genes are TRBV19 and TRBJ1-2, with D maybe TRBD1 (5 bases). The V gene lost 3 bases and the J gene lost 11 bases, with 10 bases spanning the gap. From germline, CDR1 is LNHDA and CDR2 SQIVND (reference sequence). This CDR3 is 11 amino acids long. The CDR3 DNA reads TGTGCCAGTAGTATTTCTTGGGGGTACACCTTC. Translated: CASSISWGYTF.

This clonotype has only one observation. Since the CDR3 does not end with the conserved phenylalanine or tryptophan, this likely comes from a read error. No DNA is shown, since the ends of the CDR3 on it are uncertain; the CDR3 is the one TCRdb lists. V and J are TRBV2 and TRBJ2-5; TRBD1, the table's D call, was not compared with the DNA. The CDR3 numbers 15 amino acids, ends counted. From germline, CDR1 is SNHLY and CDR2 FYNNEI. CDR3 region: CASGAGGTDTQNHCP.

The chain joins TRBV19 to TRBJ2-3; the match to TRBD2 covers 7 bases. Germline CDR1 is LNHDA and CDR2 is SQIVND (reference sequence). The CDR3 extends over 14 amino acids. V shed 7 bases, J shed 6 bases, and the junction held 10 bases outside the gene matches. As DNA, the CDR3 is TGTGCCAGTACCAGACCGGGGGGTCACGATACGCAGTATTTT. Its protein is CASTRPGGHDTQYF.

As to this clonotype: Because it lacks the conserved phenylalanine or tryptophan at the end, this CDR3 is likely a read error. The DNA is omitted, as the CDR3 cannot be located on it reliably, and the CDR3 follows TCRdb's listing. This sequence joins TRBV7-8 and TRBJ1-2. Germline CDR1 reads SGHVS; CDR2 reads FQNEAQ. The CDR3 is 13 amino acids in total, end residues counted. The CDR3 sequence: CASSFGGGSDTQY.

A note on this clonotype: This CDR3 fails to terminate in the conserved phenylalanine or tryptophan, so it likely reflects a read error. The DNA is omitted, as the CDR3 cannot be located on it reliably, and the CDR3 follows TCRdb's listing. The V and J genes are TRBV2 and TRBJ1-2; the DNA was not compared with TRBD1, the D call given in the table. Per germline, CDR1 SNHLY and CDR2 FYNNEI. The CDR3 numbers 16 amino acids, ends counted. CDR3: CASSVGLTGLDYDYIG.

In its sample, this clonotype was seen a few times. One end of the junction varies from germline; a read error may be responsible. The chain couples TRBV7-9 to TRBJ1-2; the D gene is possibly TRBD1 (6 bases). There are 14 residues in the CDR3. Germline CDR1 and CDR2: SEHNR and FQNEAQ (reference sequence). CDR3 sequence: CASSLVPGELCYGF. The CDR3 nucleotides are TGTGCCAGCAGCTTAGTCCCAGGGGAGCTGTGCTACGGATTC.

This clonotype has only a few counts. The J gene is TRBJ1-6, the V gene TRBV9; TRBD1 might be the D (5 bases). The CDR3 contains 16 residues. The V and J ends lost 0 bases and 14 bases respectively, with 21 bases between them. Germline lookup yields CDR1 SGDLS and CDR2 YYNGEE. Written as DNA, the CDR3 is TGTGCCAGCAGCGTAGGGGGCGCGCCCCGCACAGATACCCTCCACTTT. Its protein is CASSVGGAPRTDTLHF.

This clonotype showed up just once. The rearrangement links TRBV5-6 to TRBJ2-5; no clear D gene. Germline CDR1 and CDR2: SGHDT and YYEEEE. Trimming stripped 0 bases from V and 5 bases from J, with 17 bases between. This CDR3 contains 16 residues. The CDR3 sequence: CASSLVGPMGLETQYF. For the CDR3, the DNA is TGTGCCAGCAGCTTGGTAGGACCCATGGGCTTGGAGACCCAGTACTTC.

This clonotype was found once. Germline is not matched at one junction end, which may reflect a read error. The J gene is TRBJ2-2, the V gene TRBV7-9, with D unresolved. CDR1 SEHNR and CDR2 FQNEAQ come from the germline V gene (reference sequence). The CDR3 loop spans 14 amino acids. The CDR3 DNA reads TGTGCCACCAGCCATAAAGGCGCGGAGCAGCAGTACGTCTTT. Translation: CATSHKGAEQQYVF.

As for this clonotype: Sequence at one end of the junction differs from germline and may be a read error. The chain links TRBV7-3 to TRBJ1-1; perhaps TRBD1 as D (5 bases). This CDR3 contains 15 residues. Germline assignment: CDR1 SGHTA and CDR2 FQGTGA. The DNA of the CDR3 is TGTGCCAGCAGCTCTGATCTGAGAGGGACCCCTCAAGCCTTCTTT. The encoded protein is CASSSDLRGTPQAFF.

A note on this clonotype: The conserved closing phenylalanine or tryptophan is absent in this CDR3, likely reflecting a read error. No DNA is shown, since the ends of the CDR3 on it are uncertain; the CDR3 is the one TCRdb lists. CDR3 amino acids: CASSFGGSYRANV. V is TRBV7-2 and J is TRBJ2-3; TRBD1 is taken as the D call from the table, unchecked against the DNA. Including both end residues, the CDR3 is 13 amino acids long. Germline V gene lookup returns CDR1 SGHTA and CDR2 FQGNSA.

The rearrangement joins TRBV2 to TRBJ2-1, with D possibly called TRBD1 or TRBD2 (6 bases each). The CDR3 covers 16 residues. Trimming removed 8 bases from V and 16 bases from J, with 33 bases in between. CDR1 is SNHLY, CDR2 FYNNEI, per germline. The CDR3 nucleotides read TGTGCCAGCGGGCACGGGGGCACAGATGCTCAGGATGAGGGCTTCTTC. Its protein product is CASGHGGTDAQDEGFF.

Comments on this clonotype: Since the CDR3 does not end with the conserved phenylalanine or tryptophan, this likely comes from a read error. V and J are TRBV2 and TRBJ2-3, with TRBD2 as a possible D gene (5 bases). This CDR3 contains 13 residues. V gave up 6 bases and J gave up 12 bases, with 19 bases separating them. Germline CDR1 SNHLY, CDR2 FYNNEI. The CDR3 bases are TGTGCCAGCAGGGATGGGGAGACCCAGTACCAGTATTTA. Encoded protein: CASRDGETQYQYL.

The chain recombines TRBV11-3 with TRBJ1-2, with 7 bases fitting TRBD1. Trimming removed 3 bases from V and 5 bases from J; junction bases left unmatched: 12. This CDR3 contains 16 residues. In germline, CDR1 is SGHNT, CDR2 YENEEA. CDR3 in amino acids: CASSFTGVGLVYGYTF. The CDR3, as DNA: TGTGCCAGCAGCTTCACAGGGGTAGGGCTCGTATATGGCTACACCTTC.

As regards this clonotype: At one of its ends the junction is not consistent with the germline gene, which may arise from a read error. This chain connects TRBV7-8 to TRBJ2-1; perhaps D is TRBD1 or TRBD2 (5 bases each). The CDR3 runs to 15 residues. CDR1 SGHVS and CDR2 FQNEAQ come from the germline V gene. CDR3 DNA: TGTGCCAGCAGCTTAACGGGACGTCCGGATACGCAGCATTTCTTC. Amino acid sequence: CASSLTGRPDTQHFF.

The chain joins TRBV7-9 to TRBJ2-5; TRBD2 is a possible D gene (5 bases). The CDR3 is made up of 12 amino acids. V was cut by 11 bases and J by 6 bases, with 16 bases left in between. CDR1 and CDR2 from the germline V gene are SEHNR and FQNEAQ (reference sequence). CDR3 protein: CAGERAKKTQYF. The CDR3 nucleotides read TGTGCCGGCGAGAGGGCTAAGAAGACCCAGTACTTC.

In this sample, this clonotype turned up once. The chain joins TRBV7-2 to TRBJ2-1; 10 bases are a match to TRBD2. Per the germline V gene, CDR1 is SGHTA and CDR2 is FQGNSA. The V and J ends lost 5 bases and 7 bases, in that order; junction bases with no gene match: 14. The CDR3 has 17 residues. This CDR3 is CASSRFDSGGGGNEQFF. The CDR3 nucleotides are TGTGCCAGCAGCCGGTTTGACAGCGGGGGGGGGGGGAATGAGCAGTTCTTC.

This sequence joins TRBV15 and TRBJ2-7; the D gene is possibly TRBD2 (6 bases). The CDR3 spans 14 residues. Germline assignment: CDR1 LNHNV and CDR2 YYDKDF (reference sequence). This CDR3 reads CDTGGRGLAYEQYV. The CDR3 DNA follows: TGTGACACCGGCGGGCGGGGCCTAGCCTACGAGCAGTACGTC.

In its sample, this clonotype was seen once. The junction differs from germline at one of its ends, possibly a read error. The chain couples TRBV7-2 to TRBJ2-1; D not certain. The CDR3 extends over 15 amino acids. Germline CDR1 is SGHTA and CDR2 is FQGNSA. CDR3 loop: CASSFTGGTDTQHFF. The CDR3 DNA sequence: TGTGCCAGCAGCTTTACGGGCGGTACCGATACGCAGCATTTCTTC.

J is TRBJ2-7 and V is TRBV13; TRBD1 is a possible D gene (5 bases). Trimming removed 6 bases from V and 0 bases from J, with 12 bases in between. The CDR3 is 14 amino acids. The germline V gene has CDR1 PRHDT and CDR2 FYEKMQ (reference sequence). CDR3 sequence: CASSSTDNSYEQYV. The CDR3 nucleotides read TGTGCCAGCAGTTCTACGGACAACTCCTACGAGCAGTACGTC.

This clonotype appeared a few times. Only one base separates this from a far larger clonotype, so it likely reflects a read error. The genes are TRBV2 and TRBJ2-3; D might be TRBD1 or TRBD2, each matching 6 bases. There are 13 residues in the CDR3. V lost 8 bases to trimming and J lost 8 bases, with 17 bases between them. Germline CDR1 SNHLY, CDR2 FYNNEI. The CDR3 region is CASGAGGPGTQYF. The CDR3 coding sequence is TGTGCCAGCGGGGCCGGGGGCCCCGGTACGCAGTATTTT.

In regard to this clonotype: The junction and the germline gene differ at one end; a read error may be behind it. V gene TRBV19 combines with J gene TRBJ1-1; D not certain. This CDR3 contains 15 residues. Germline V gene data show CDR1 as LNHDA and CDR2 as SQIVND (reference sequence). The CDR3 reads CASSIGGGSYNEAFF. The DNA for the CDR3 is TGTGCCAGCAGTATAGGCGGCGGAAGTTACAATGAGGCTTTCTTT.

As for this clonotype: Sequence at one end of the junction differs from germline and may be a read error. The chain uses TRBV7-9 and TRBJ2-5; D call uncertain. This CDR3 contains 12 residues. Germline CDR1 reads SEHNR; CDR2 reads FQNEAQ (reference sequence). CDR3 in amino acids: CAGSWVPETLFF. The CDR3 DNA reads as TGTGCCGGAAGCTGGGTACCCGAGACCCTGTTCTTC.

To note about this clonotype: The CDR3 end shows no conserved phenylalanine or tryptophan, and so a read error is likely. The chain employs TRBV2 and TRBJ2-6; D tentatively fits TRBD1 or TRBD2 (6 bases each). The length of the CDR3 is 16 residues. Germline V gene data show CDR1 as SNHLY and CDR2 as FYNNEI. V lost 8 bases and J lost 11, with 25 bases in between. The CDR3 sequence: CASGVGGRYAQYVLTG. In DNA form, the CDR3 reads TGTGCCAGCGGGGTCGGGGGCAGATACGCGCAGTACGTCCTGACTGGC.